The sequence of this T cell receptor (beta chain) was determined in a study of shared clonotypes between healthy human individuals (TCRdb year 2020). In terms of the full investigation: Two women and a few men aged 18 to 49 years were included in the cohort. To estimate repertoire size and how much clonotype sharing occurs between individuals, the study deeply sequenced the blood TCR repertoires of about five healthy adults. Per donor, three plates each were used for CD4 naive and CD4 memory, two for CD8 naive, and one for CD8 memory. Each donor's leukapheresis produced roughly between roughly 0.85 and 9 billion PBMCs. Different laboratories and diverse techniques were used to prepare libraries and sequence TCR repertoires, to increase sequencing depth and limit assay-specific biases. On the study overall, not on this receptor specifically: Larger estimated clonotype richness was generally found for naive subsets than for memory subsets. Sampling was restricted to blood, and TCR repertoires in tissues likely differ from the TCR repertoires found in blood. Because the study included a small number of donors, the genetic and exposure-history diversity represented was limited. Pairwise subsampling led to the expectation that sequencing depth would affect the degree of clonotype sharing among donors. Incomplete sequencing was indicated by rarefaction of sorted-subset datasets, despite the large sequencing depth. Across a handful of donors, approximately 5% of naive CD4, approximately 3.6% of naive CD8, about 2.3% of memory CD4, and 0.4% of memory CD8 clonotypes were shared. Clonotypes shared by all four sorted-subset donors showed higher generation probabilities than non-shared clonotypes.

The CDR3 runs 16 amino acids, cysteine and phenylalanine included. Of the read, only the CDR3 DNA is kept; its 48 bases are in frame from base 1. CDR1 and CDR2, looked up from the germline V gene (reference sequence), are SGHKS and YYEKEE. The junction shows trimming of 4 bases on V and 6 bases on J, and the gene matches do not reach 11 bases of it. For the CD8 naive samples, CD45RO-negative cells were positively selected for CCR7, yielding a CD45RA+CCR7+ population from which TemRA cells were excluded. Donors were healthy HIV-negative adults with no recently reported acute infections or vaccinations. Every donor was a Caucasian adult living in Nashville, Tennessee, USA. After blood collection by leukapheresis, PBMCs were isolated using Ficoll-Histopaque density gradient centrifugation and then cryopreserved in the vapor phase of liquid nitrogen. Purity and quantity of every magnetically sorted T cell population were checked by analytical flow cytometry. Genomic DNA was isolated from every sorted fraction and measured by UV absorbance on a Nanodrop 2000c.

As concerns this clone: Its antigen specificity is not known. No base quality information exists; no much larger clone differs at one position.

Using the deep immunoSEQ assay, TCR CDR3 regions were amplified from genomic DNA by multiplex PCR. Extracted genomic DNA from each cell subset was distributed evenly across all wells of several immunoSEQ 96-well plates, and each plate was treated as a replicate. For sorted subsets, each replicate PCR was loaded with approximately 0.2 ug genomic DNA, equivalent to 30,000 or so T cell genomes. Purified libraries were measured with a Qubit 3.0 fluorometer, size-checked on a Bioanalyzer 2100, and measured again with the KAPA Library Quantification kit. A separate single-read 150-cycle Illumina NextSeq 550 flow cell was used to sequence each immunoSEQ 96-well plate. Per the original workflow: Because the immunoSEQ output held only junctional sequences and lacked quality scores, the filtering could not match the filtering applied to full-length reads. Sequences were annotated with PyIR, a Python wrapper for IgBLAST v1.9, using IMGT germline references to assign V/J genes and CDR3. Reads were removed for weak V/J assignments (E-value above 1e-6), missing CDR3, stop codons, out-of-frame junctions, or ambiguous translated residues. V3J clonotypes were defined as sequences sharing the same inferred V gene, J gene, and CDR3 amino acid sequence. To compute the percentage overlap between repertoires, the number of shared unique clonotypes was divided by the size of the smaller repertoire. Three approaches were used to assess repertoire richness: RTK rarefaction, the Chao1 estimator, and Recon v2.1 estimates of unobserved clonotypes. Generation probabilities were computed with OLGA for all TCRbeta clonotypes obtained by the gDNA method from a few donors. What TCRdb holds here is the immuneACCESS table cut down to in-frame rearrangements. Part of the clones is not present; checked against another copy, under half of the missing clones reflect an unresolved V gene, and the others are unexplained. The DNA was the basis for D and trimming; V, J and clone size are from that table. Recorded for this sample are nearly 2 million clones; 85% to 95% of them occurred a single time. Together, the top ten hold 1.2% of the sample.

The clonotype originates from a man aged 18 to 30 in good health. The sample taken for sequencing was naive CD8+ T cells sorted from blood. The sample's cell subset or site label, in plain terms: CD45RA+CCR7+. The sequence is built from TRBV5-5 and TRBJ1-5; 9 bases in between match TRBD1. CDR3 region: CASSLMGQGIGQPQHF. The nucleotide sequence reads as follows: TGTGCCAGCAGCCTTATGGGACAGGGCATCGGTCAGCCCCAGCATTTT.